This T cell receptor beta chain was recovered during a study of Ad26.COV2.S vaccination and SARS-CoV-2 variants. About the study: Participants got Ad26.COV2.S intramuscularly, once or twice 56 days apart.

Produced via immunoSEQ multiplex PCR; TCRdb's table is partial and in-frame only. The profile shows roughly 350,000 clones, about nine tenths of them singletons. Stated treatment: around 19 received Ad26.COV2.S at low or high dose, single or two shots; roughly 5 received placebo; per-sample allocation not given. Day 63 after the first vaccine or placebo injection was the time point for sampling. V trimming: 1 base; J trimming: 4 bases; junction bases outside the gene matches: 4. The germline V gene has CDR1 SEHNR and CDR2 FQNEAQ (reference sequence). The CDR3 runs 15 residues. Sequencing used peripheral blood, obtained in a trial of Ad26.COV2.S vaccine versus placebo. The sequence derives from a person aged 18-65 years who received the Ad26.COV2.S COVID-19 vaccine or a placebo. The V call is TRBV7-9, the J call TRBJ2-7, with 10 bases lining up with TRBD1. The CDR3 sequence is CASSLVGTGDYEQYF. CDR3 in DNA: TGTGCCAGCAGCTTAGTAGGGACAGGGGATTACGAGCAGTACTTC.